This passage covers 9 T cell receptor beta chains from one sample sequenced in a study of T-cell reconstitution after alpha-beta-depleted transplantation in children. Unique molecular identifiers were used to barcode this TCRbeta library. Using its own MiXCR run on the PCR reads, TCRdb lists one record per CDR3 protein. The sample records around 370,000 distinct CDR3 sequences, under 13% being singletons. Sample: PBMCs from the stem cell graft donor, taken from the stem cell graft. Receptor source: a human donor who donated a stem cell graft to a child with acute lymphoblastic leukemia.

J is TRBJ2-7 and V is TRBV7-2, with TRBD2 identical over 12 bases. The CDR3 consists of 16 residues. The V gene end was trimmed by 4 bases and the J gene end by 3 bases; junction bases not matched to a gene: 7. The V gene's germline CDR1 is SGHTA and CDR2 FQGNSA. The CDR3: CASSSATSGSFYEQYF. The DNA of the CDR3 is TGTGCCAGCAGCTCCGCGACTAGCGGGAGTTTCTACGAGCAGTACTTC.

A few counts support this clonotype. The gene calls are TRBV24-1 and TRBJ2-1, with 9 bases lining up with TRBD1. This CDR3 comprises 17 residues. Germline V CDR1 and CDR2: KGHDR, SFDVKD. V shed 5 bases, J shed 10 bases, and the junction held 17 bases outside the gene matches. The CDR3 is CATSGPLGTGREAEQFF. The DNA of the CDR3 is TGTGCCACCAGTGGCCCGTTAGGGACAGGGCGAGAGGCGGAGCAGTTCTTC.

CDR3 protein: CSVEEGQGGQETQYF. CDR3 DNA sequence: TGCAGCGTTGAAGAAGGCCAGGGGGGACAAGAGACCCAGTACTTC. This chain links TRBV29-1 with TRBJ2-5, with a tentative D call TRBD1 (7 bases). CDR3 length equals 15 residues. The germline V gene encodes CDR1 SQVTM and CDR2 ANQGSEA. Trimming removed 0 bases at V and 2 bases at J, with 13 bases between.

The chain links TRBV28 to TRBJ2-7; 7 nucleotides align to TRBD1. Unmatched junction bases numbered 6, after V lost 6 bases and J lost 1 base. Germline-derived CDR1 and CDR2 are MDHEN and SYDVKM. The CDR3 extends over 14 amino acids. The CDR3 here is CASRSRDRSYEQYF. In DNA, the CDR3 is TGTGCCAGCAGATCCCGGGACAGATCCTACGAGCAGTACTTC.

V and J are TRBV20-1 and TRBJ1-5, with a possible D match to TRBD1 (6 bases). Trimming pared 5 bases from V and 3 bases from J, leaving 17 bases between. The CDR3 is 15 residues long. Germline V gives CDR1 DFQATT, CDR2 SNEGSKA (reference sequence). The CDR3 reads CSASRGRGLNQPQHF. The CDR3 region has the DNA TGCAGTGCTTCCAGGGGAAGAGGGCTCAATCAGCCCCAGCATTTT.

This clonotype was detected many times. The V and J genes are TRBV4-1 and TRBJ2-3; TRBD2 aligns across 7 bases. Germline V gene data show CDR1 as MGHRA and CDR2 as YSYEKL. The trim removed 1 base at V and 6 bases at J, leaving 7 bases unmatched. The CDR3 is 15 amino acids. CDR3 DNA: TGCGCCAGCAGCCAAGCCTGGGAGGGGTGGGATACGCAGTATTTT. Protein product: CASSQAWEGWDTQYF.

The chain combines TRBV12-3 or TRBV12-4 with TRBJ1-2, with 7 nucleotides matching TRBD1. The CDR3 spans 14 residues. The junction had 14 bases not matched to a gene; V was cut back by 8 bases and J by 8 bases. The CDR3 DNA follows: TGTGCCAGCGGGAAACAGGGGAGTATCGGCGGCTACACCTTC. Its translation: CASGKQGSIGGYTF.

This clonotype was counted between two and nine times. The chain links TRBV10-2 to TRBJ2-7; 10 bases map to TRBD2. The CDR3 is 15 amino acids. In germline, CDR1 is WSHSY, CDR2 SAAADI. Trimming took 2 bases from V and 2 from J; bases not matched to a gene: 3. The DNA of the CDR3 is TGCGCCAGCAGTGAGGAGCTAGCGGGAGCCTACGAGCAGTACTTC. Protein sequence: CASSEELAGAYEQYF.

The chain employs TRBV7-8 and TRBJ2-2; 10 positions match TRBD1. The V gene end was trimmed by 6 bases and the J gene end by 4 bases; junction bases not matched to a gene: 8. There are 16 residues in the CDR3. Germline lookup yields CDR1 SGHVS and CDR2 FQNEAQ. DNA for the CDR3: TGTGCCAGCAGAATGACCCGGGACAGGGGCACCGGGGAGCTGTTTTTT. It yields the protein CASRMTRDRGTGELFF.